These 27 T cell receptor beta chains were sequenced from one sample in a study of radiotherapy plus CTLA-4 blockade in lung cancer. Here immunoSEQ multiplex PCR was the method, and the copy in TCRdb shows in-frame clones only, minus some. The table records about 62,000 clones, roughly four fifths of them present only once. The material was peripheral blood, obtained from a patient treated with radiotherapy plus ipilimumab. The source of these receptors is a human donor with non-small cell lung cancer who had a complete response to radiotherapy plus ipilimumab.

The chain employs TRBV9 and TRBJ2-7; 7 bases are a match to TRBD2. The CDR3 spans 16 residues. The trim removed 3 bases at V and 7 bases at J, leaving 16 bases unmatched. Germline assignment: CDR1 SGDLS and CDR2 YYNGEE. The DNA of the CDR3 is TGTGCCAGCAGCGCCCGCCCGGGCGCGGGAGCGGGTGAGCAGTACTTC. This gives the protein CASSARPGAGAGEQYF.

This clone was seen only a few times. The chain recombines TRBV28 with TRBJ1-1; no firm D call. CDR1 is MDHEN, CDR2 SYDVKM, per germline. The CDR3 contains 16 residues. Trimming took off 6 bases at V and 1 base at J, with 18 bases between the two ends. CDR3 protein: CASSNREAPSNTEAFF. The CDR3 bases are TGTGCCAGCAGCAACCGGGAGGCCCCTTCGAACACTGAAGCTTTCTTT. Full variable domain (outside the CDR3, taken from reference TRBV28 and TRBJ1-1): DVKVTQSSRYLVKRTGEKVFLECVQDMDHENMFWYRQDPGLGLRLIYFSYDVKMKEKGDIPEGYSVSREKKERFSLILESASTNQTSMYLCASSNREAPSNTEAFFGQGTRLTVV.

The DNA for the CDR3 is TGTGCCAGCAGCGTAGGGGGGGGCGCGTTCACAGATACGCAGTATTTT. This gives the protein CASSVGGGAFTDTQYF. The chain has TRBV9 and TRBJ2-3; D perhaps matches TRBD2 (7 bases). The CDR3 loop spans 16 amino acids. V was pared by 0 bases and J by 2 bases, with 13 bases between. Germline assignment: CDR1 SGDLS and CDR2 YYNGEE.

The CDR3 DNA is TGTGCCAGCAGCCGAGCACAGGGGCTTGGGGCTTTCTTT. The encoded protein is CASSRAQGLGAFF. The chain is built from TRBV6-5 and TRBJ1-1; 7 nucleotides match TRBD1. V trimming: 6 bases; J trimming: 11 bases; junction bases outside the gene matches: 12. Germline assignment: CDR1 MNHEY and CDR2 SVGAGI. This CDR3 region has 13 residues.

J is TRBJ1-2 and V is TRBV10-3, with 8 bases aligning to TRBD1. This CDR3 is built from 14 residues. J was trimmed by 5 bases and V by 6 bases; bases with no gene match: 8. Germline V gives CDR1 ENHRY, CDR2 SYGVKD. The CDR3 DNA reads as TGTGCCATCAGCCCCCAGGGGGCCGGGTATGGCTACACCTTC. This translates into CAISPQGAGYGYTF.

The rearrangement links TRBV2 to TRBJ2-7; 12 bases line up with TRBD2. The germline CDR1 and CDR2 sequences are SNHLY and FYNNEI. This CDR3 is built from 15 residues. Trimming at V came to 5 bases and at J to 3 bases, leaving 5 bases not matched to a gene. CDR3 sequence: CASSFASGGGYEQYF. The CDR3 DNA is TGTGCCAGCAGTTTCGCTAGCGGGGGGGGCTACGAGCAGTACTTC.

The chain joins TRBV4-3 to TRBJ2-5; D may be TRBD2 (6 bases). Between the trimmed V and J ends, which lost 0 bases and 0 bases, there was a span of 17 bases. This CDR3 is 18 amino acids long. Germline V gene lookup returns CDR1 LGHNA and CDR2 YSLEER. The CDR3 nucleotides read TGCGCCAGCAGCCAAGATTACGGGGGAGTCCTGTACCAAGAGACCCAGTACTTC. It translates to CASSQDYGGVLYQETQYF.

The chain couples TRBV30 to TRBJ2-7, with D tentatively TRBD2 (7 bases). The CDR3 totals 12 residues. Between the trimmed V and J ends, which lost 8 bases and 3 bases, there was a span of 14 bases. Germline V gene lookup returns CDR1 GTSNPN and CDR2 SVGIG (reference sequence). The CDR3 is CAGTRGVYEQYF. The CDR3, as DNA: TGTGCCGGGACACGGGGGGTCTACGAGCAGTACTTC.

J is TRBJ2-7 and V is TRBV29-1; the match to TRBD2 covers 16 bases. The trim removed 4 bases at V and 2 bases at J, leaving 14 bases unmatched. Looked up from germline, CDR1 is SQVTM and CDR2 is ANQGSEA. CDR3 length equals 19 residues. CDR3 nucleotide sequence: TGCAGCGTTGCTTCCGGGACTAGCGGGAGGGTCGGGTTAACCTACGAGCAGTACTTC. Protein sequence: CSVASGTSGRVGLTYEQYF.

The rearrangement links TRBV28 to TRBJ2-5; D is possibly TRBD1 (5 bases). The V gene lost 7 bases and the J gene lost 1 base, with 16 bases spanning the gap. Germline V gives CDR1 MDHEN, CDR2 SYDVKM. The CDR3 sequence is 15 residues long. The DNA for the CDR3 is TGTGCCAGCACCCCAGGGCAGAGAACCCAAGAGACCCAGTACTTC. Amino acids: CASTPGQRTQETQYF.

CDR3 sequence (DNA): TGTGCCACCAAAAAAACGGGACAGGGATACTACGAGCAGTACTTC. Its translation: CATKKTGQGYYEQYF. J is TRBJ2-7 and V is TRBV18; 9 bases align to TRBD1. J lost 3 bases, V lost 10 bases, and 13 bases had no gene match. Germline-derived CDR1 and CDR2 are KGHSH and LQKENI. CDR3 length equals 15 residues.

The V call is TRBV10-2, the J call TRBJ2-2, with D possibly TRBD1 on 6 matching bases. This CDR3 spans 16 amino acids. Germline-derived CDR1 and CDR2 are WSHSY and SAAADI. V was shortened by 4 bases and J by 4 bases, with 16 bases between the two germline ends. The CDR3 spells CASSATGPSITGELFF. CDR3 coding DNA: TGCGCCAGCAGTGCGACAGGACCCTCGATCACCGGGGAGCTGTTTTTT.

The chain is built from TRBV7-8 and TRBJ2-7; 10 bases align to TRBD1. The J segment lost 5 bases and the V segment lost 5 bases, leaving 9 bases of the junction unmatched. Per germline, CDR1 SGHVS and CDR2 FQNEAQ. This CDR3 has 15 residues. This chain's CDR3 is CASSDRDRGHNEQYF. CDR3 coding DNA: TGTGCCAGCAGCGACCGGGACAGGGGACACAACGAGCAGTACTTC.

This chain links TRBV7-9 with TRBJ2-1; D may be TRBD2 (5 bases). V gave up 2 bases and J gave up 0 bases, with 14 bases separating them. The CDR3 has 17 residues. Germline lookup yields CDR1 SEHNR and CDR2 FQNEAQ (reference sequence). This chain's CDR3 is CASSLTGAGSSYNEQFF. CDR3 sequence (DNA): TGTGCCAGCAGCTTAACTGGCGCGGGTAGCTCCTACAATGAGCAGTTCTTC.

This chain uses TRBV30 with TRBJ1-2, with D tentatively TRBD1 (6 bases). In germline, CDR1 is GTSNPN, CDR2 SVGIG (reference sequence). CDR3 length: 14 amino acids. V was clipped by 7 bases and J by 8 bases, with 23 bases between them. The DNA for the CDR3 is TGTGCCTCTCATCTTGGCGTGGGGGCCGGGGGCTACACCTTC. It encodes CASHLGVGAGGYTF. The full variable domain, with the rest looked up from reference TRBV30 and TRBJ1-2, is SQTIHQWPATLVQPVGSPLSLECTVEGTSNPNLYWYRQAAGRGLQLLFYSVGIGQISSEVPQNLSASRPQDRQFILSSKKLLLSDSGFYLCASHLGVGAGGYTFGSGTRLTVV.

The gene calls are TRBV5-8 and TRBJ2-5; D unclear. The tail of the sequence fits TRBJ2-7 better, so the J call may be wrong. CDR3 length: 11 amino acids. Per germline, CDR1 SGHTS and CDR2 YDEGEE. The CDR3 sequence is CASSFNYEQYF. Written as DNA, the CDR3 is TGTGCCAGCAGCTTCAACTACGAGCAGTACTTC.

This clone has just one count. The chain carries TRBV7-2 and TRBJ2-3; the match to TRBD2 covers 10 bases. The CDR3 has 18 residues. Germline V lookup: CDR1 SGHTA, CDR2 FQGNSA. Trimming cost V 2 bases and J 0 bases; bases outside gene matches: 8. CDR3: CASSLRSGGATSTDTQYF. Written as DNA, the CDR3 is TGTGCCAGCAGCTTACGGAGCGGGGGGGCTACTAGCACAGATACGCAGTATTTT.

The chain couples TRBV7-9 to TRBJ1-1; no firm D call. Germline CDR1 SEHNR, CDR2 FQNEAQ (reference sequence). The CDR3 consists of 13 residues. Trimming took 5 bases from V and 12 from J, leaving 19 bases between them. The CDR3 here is CASSPLGPVRPFF. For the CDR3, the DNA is TGTGCCAGCAGCCCCCTGGGCCCGGTTCGCCCTTTCTTT.

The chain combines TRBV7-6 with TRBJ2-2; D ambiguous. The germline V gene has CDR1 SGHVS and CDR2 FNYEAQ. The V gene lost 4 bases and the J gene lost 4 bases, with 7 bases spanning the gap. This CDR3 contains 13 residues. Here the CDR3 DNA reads TGTGCCAGCAGCTCCCTCGGCACCGGGGAGCTGTTTTTT. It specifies CASSSLGTGELFF. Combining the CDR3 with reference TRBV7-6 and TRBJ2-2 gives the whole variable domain GAGVSQSPRYKVTKRGQDVALRCDPISGHVSLYWYRQALGQGPEFLTYFNYEAQQDKSGLPNDRFSAERPEGSISTLTIQRTEQRDSAMYRCASSSLGTGELFFGEGSRLTVL.

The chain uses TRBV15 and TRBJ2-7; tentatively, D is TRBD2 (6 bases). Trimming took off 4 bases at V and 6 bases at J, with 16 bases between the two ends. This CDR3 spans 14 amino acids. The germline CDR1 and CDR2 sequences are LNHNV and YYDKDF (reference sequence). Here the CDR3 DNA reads TGTGCCACCAGCATGCGGGGAGGAGGTGCCGAGCAGTACTTC. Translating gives CATSMRGGGAEQYF.

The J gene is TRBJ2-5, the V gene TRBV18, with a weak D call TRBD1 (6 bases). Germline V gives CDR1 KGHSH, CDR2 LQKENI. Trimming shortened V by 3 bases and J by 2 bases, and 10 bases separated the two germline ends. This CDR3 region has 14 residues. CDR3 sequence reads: CASSPTGRQETQYF. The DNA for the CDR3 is TGTGCCAGCTCACCTACAGGGAGACAAGAGACCCAGTACTTC.

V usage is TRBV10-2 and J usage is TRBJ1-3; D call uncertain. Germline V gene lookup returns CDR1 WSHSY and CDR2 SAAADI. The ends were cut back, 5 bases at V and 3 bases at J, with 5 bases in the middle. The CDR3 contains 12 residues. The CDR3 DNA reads TGCGCCAGCAGTCAAAATGGAAACACCATATATTTT. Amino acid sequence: CASSQNGNTIYF.

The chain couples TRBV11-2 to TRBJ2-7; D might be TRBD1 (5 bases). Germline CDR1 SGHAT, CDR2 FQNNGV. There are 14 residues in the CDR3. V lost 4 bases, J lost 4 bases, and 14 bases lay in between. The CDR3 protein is CASSSPPQGYEQYF. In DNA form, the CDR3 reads TGTGCCAGCAGCTCACCCCCTCAGGGATACGAGCAGTACTTC.

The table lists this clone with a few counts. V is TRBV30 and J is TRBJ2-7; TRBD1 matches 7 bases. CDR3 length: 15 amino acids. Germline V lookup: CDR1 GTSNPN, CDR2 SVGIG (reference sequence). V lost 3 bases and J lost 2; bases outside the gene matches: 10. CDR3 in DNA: TGTGCCTGGAGGAACTGGGACAGCGTACCCTACGAGCAGTACTTC. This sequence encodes CAWRNWDSVPYEQYF. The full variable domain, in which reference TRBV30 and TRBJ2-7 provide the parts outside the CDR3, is SQTIHQWPATLVQPVGSPLSLECTVEGTSNPNLYWYRQAAGRGLQLLFYSVGIGQISSEVPQNLSASRPQDRQFILSSKKLLLSDSGFYLCAWRNWDSVPYEQYFGPGTRLTVT.

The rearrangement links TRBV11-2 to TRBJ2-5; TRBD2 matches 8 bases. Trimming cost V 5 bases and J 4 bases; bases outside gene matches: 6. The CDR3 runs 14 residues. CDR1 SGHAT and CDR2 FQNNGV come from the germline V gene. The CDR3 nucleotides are TGTGCCAGCAGCCCCGGGGGGGGGATAGAGACCCAGTACTTC. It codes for CASSPGGGIETQYF. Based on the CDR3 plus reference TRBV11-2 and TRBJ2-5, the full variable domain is EAGVAQSPRYKIIEKRQSVAFWCNPISGHATLYWYQQILGQGPKLLIQFQNNGVVDDSQLPKDRFSAERLKGVDSTLKIQPAKLEDSAVYLCASSPGGGIETQYFGPGTRLLVL.

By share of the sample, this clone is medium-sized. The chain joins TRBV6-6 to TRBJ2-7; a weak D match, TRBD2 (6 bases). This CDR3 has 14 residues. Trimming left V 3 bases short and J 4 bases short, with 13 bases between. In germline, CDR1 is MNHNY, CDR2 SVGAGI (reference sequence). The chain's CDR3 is CASSYSPEGYEQYF. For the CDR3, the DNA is TGTGCCAGCAGTTATTCCCCGGAGGGGTACGAGCAGTACTTC.

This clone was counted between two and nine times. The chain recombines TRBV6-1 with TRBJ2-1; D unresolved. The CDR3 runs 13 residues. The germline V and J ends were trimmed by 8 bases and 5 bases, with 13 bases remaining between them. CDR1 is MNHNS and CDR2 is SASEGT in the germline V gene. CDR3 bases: TGTGCCAGCTGGCAGGTGTTTGACAATGAGCAGTTCTTC. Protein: CASWQVFDNEQFF.